One and the same sample provided the 19 T cell receptor beta chains below, sequenced in a study of cytotoxic CD8 clonotypes in ibrutinib-treated CLL. Repertoires were generated with immunoSEQ multiplex PCR, while TCRdb's copy carries only in-frame clones and drops some. The sample includes some 14,000 clones, around 68% of them seen just once. Here the sequenced sample was PBMCs, taken before ibrutinib treatment. The receptors shown here come from a human donor with chronic lymphocytic leukemia.

V usage is TRBV6-6 and J usage is TRBJ1-2; 7 bases match TRBD1. Germline V gene lookup returns CDR1 MNHNY and CDR2 SVGAGI (reference sequence). The CDR3 consists of 13 residues. Trimming removed 6 bases from V and 4 bases from J; junction bases left unmatched: 5. Here the CDR3 reads CASRPTGVYGYTF. DNA of the CDR3: TGTGCCAGCAGACCTACAGGGGTCTATGGCTACACCTTC.

The chain links TRBV30 to TRBJ2-1; no reliable D call. The germline V gene has CDR1 GTSNPN and CDR2 SVGIG (reference sequence). The ends were cut back, 0 bases at V and 8 bases at J, with 17 bases in the middle. There are 15 residues in the CDR3. CDR3 nucleotides: TGTGCCTGGAGTGTATTCGGACGGCCTTCGGATGAGCAGTTCTTC. Its protein is CAWSVFGRPSDEQFF. Together with reference TRBV30 and TRBJ2-1, the CDR3 gives the full variable domain: SQTIHQWPATLVQPVGSPLSLECTVEGTSNPNLYWYRQAAGRGLQLLFYSVGIGQISSEVPQNLSASRPQDRQFILSSKKLLLSDSGFYLCAWSVFGRPSDEQFFGPGTRLTVL.

The CDR3 region is CAISDLAGRDEQYF. The CDR3 DNA sequence: TGTGCCATCAGTGACCTAGCGGGGCGCGACGAGCAGTACTTC. The chain employs TRBV10-3 and TRBJ2-7; 9 bases fit TRBD2. The CDR3 has 14 amino acids. V lost 3 bases to trimming and J lost 5 bases; unmatched junction nucleotides: 5. Germline CDR1 is ENHRY and CDR2 is SYGVKD.

The rearrangement joins TRBV18 to TRBJ1-2, with D maybe TRBD1 (5 bases). Per the germline V gene, CDR1 is KGHSH and CDR2 is LQKENI. The ends were cut back, 3 bases at V and 7 bases at J, with 12 bases in the middle. CDR3 size: 13 residues. The CDR3 reads CASSPGTASGYTF. The CDR3, as DNA: TGTGCCAGCTCACCTGGGACCGCTTCTGGCTACACCTTC.

This clone was detected only a few times. Here the CDR3 reads CASSLTGGKNTEAFF. CDR3 DNA sequence: TGCGCCAGCAGCTTGACAGGAGGGAAGAACACTGAAGCTTTCTTT. The chain employs TRBV5-1 and TRBJ1-1; weak D call: TRBD1 (5 bases). Between the trimmed V and J ends, which lost 1 base and 1 base, there was a span of 11 bases. The CDR3 spans 15 residues. The germline V gene encodes CDR1 SGHRS and CDR2 YFSETQ.

This rearrangement joins TRBV4-2 to TRBJ2-7, with D possibly being TRBD1 (6 bases). Germline CDR1 is LGHNA and CDR2 is YNFKEQ. The CDR3 has 15 residues. The V and J ends lost 0 bases and 5 bases respectively, with 14 bases between them. The CDR3 loop reads CASSQEQGFQDEQYF. In DNA, the CDR3 is TGTGCCAGCAGCCAAGAACAGGGCTTTCAGGACGAGCAGTACTTC.

This clone showed up just a few times. V and J are TRBV30 and TRBJ1-2; D might be TRBD1 (5 bases). The CDR3 runs to 14 residues. The germline V gene has CDR1 GTSNPN and CDR2 SVGIG (reference sequence). Between the trimmed V and J ends, which lost 4 bases and 5 bases, there was a span of 17 bases. In DNA, the CDR3 is TGTGCCTGGAACAGACAGAGACTTTTGTATGGCTACACCTTC. This encodes CAWNRQRLLYGYTF. Full variable domain (rest looked up from reference TRBV30 and TRBJ1-2): SQTIHQWPATLVQPVGSPLSLECTVEGTSNPNLYWYRQAAGRGLQLLFYSVGIGQISSEVPQNLSASRPQDRQFILSSKKLLLSDSGFYLCAWNRQRLLYGYTFGSGTRLTVV.

The CDR3 DNA sequence: TGTGCCAGCAGCACGGGACGGCACAATCAGCCCCAGCATTTT. Its translation is CASSTGRHNQPQHF. This chain connects TRBV21-1 to TRBJ1-5. TRBV21-1 is recorded as a pseudogene. CDR3 size: 14 residues.

The chain couples TRBV7-2 to TRBJ2-3; 11 bases are shared with TRBD2. J was trimmed by 3 bases and V by 1 base; bases with no gene match: 3. This CDR3 is built from 16 residues. From germline, CDR1 is SGHTA and CDR2 FQGNSA. CDR3 in amino acids: CASSLDLAGGTDTQYF. DNA of the CDR3: TGTGCCAGCAGCTTAGACCTAGCGGGGGGTACAGATACGCAGTATTTT.

V gene TRBV27 combines with J gene TRBJ1-2; weak D call: TRBD1 (5 bases). Germline V gene sequence: CDR1 MNHEY, CDR2 SMNVEV (reference sequence). The CDR3 runs 12 residues. V was cut by 3 bases and J by 6 bases, with 8 bases left in between. The CDR3 sequence: CASSLAGDGYTF. CDR3 bases: TGTGCCAGCAGTTTGGCGGGGGATGGCTACACCTTC.

The V and J genes are TRBV9 and TRBJ1-1, with no clear D. Germline-derived CDR1 and CDR2 are SGDLS and YYNGEE. V was cut by 0 bases and J by 6 bases, with 9 bases left in between. The CDR3 extends over 13 amino acids. The CDR3 DNA reads as TGTGCCAGCAGCGTAGGGGTCCCCGCTGAAGCTTTCTTT. Protein: CASSVGVPAEAFF.

This clone appeared a few times. For the CDR3, the DNA is TGTGCCATCAACCCAGCGGGAGGGCCGGGGACAGATACGCAGTATTTT. It translates to CAINPAGGPGTDTQYF. V gene TRBV7-9 combines with J gene TRBJ2-3, with 10 bases aligning to TRBD2. Germline lookup yields CDR1 SEHNR and CDR2 FQNEAQ (reference sequence). V was pared by 10 bases and J by 3 bases, with 13 bases of the junction left unmatched. The CDR3 extends over 16 amino acids.

The chain carries TRBV7-9 and TRBJ2-2; D is possibly TRBD1 (5 bases). The CDR3 covers 16 residues. V was clipped by 5 bases and J by 1 base, with 14 bases between them. Germline V gene data show CDR1 as SEHNR and CDR2 as FQNEAQ (reference sequence). The CDR3 spells CASSPRAQGNTGELFF. Written as DNA, the CDR3 is TGTGCCAGCAGCCCCAGGGCCCAGGGGAACACCGGGGAGCTGTTTTTT. The variable domain in full, completed from reference TRBV7-9 and TRBJ2-2, reads DTGVSQNPRHKITKRGQNVTFRCDPISEHNRLYWYRQTLGQGPEFLTYFQNEAQLEKSRLLSDRFSAERPKGSFSTLEIQRTEQGDSAMYLCASSPRAQGNTGELFFGEGSRLTVL.

This chain connects TRBV28 to TRBJ2-2, with D tentatively TRBD1 or TRBD2 (6 bases each). This CDR3 spans 13 amino acids. Trimming cost V 7 bases and J 7 bases, with 13 bases left between them. The germline V gene encodes CDR1 MDHEN and CDR2 SYDVKM. CDR3 region: CASNEGGGGELFF. The CDR3 DNA follows: TGTGCCAGCAATGAGGGGGGCGGCGGGGAGCTGTTTTTT.

The chain recombines TRBV29-1 with TRBJ1-6; the match to TRBD1 covers 11 bases. This CDR3 has 16 amino acids. Germline V gene data show CDR1 as SQVTM and CDR2 as ANQGSEA. V was pared by 0 bases and J by 9 bases, with 7 bases of the junction left unmatched. The CDR3 DNA reads TGCAGCGTTGAAGAGAGCGGGACAGGGGGAACTTCACCCCTCCACTTT. This codes for CSVEESGTGGTSPLHF.

The chain links TRBV30 to TRBJ2-5, with D possibly being TRBD1 (6 bases). CDR1 and CDR2 from the germline V gene are GTSNPN and SVGIG (reference sequence). V lost 7 bases and J lost 2, with 17 bases in between. This CDR3 is built from 14 residues. DNA for the CDR3: TGTGCCTTCACAGGGCCCCCTCTACAAGAGACCCAGTACTTC. Translating gives CAFTGPPLQETQYF.

This rearrangement joins TRBV29-1 to TRBJ2-2; D may be TRBD1 or TRBD2 (6 bases each). Germline V lookup: CDR1 SQVTM, CDR2 ANQGSEA. Trimming pared 7 bases from V and 0 bases from J, leaving 12 bases between. The CDR3 has 14 residues. The DNA for the CDR3 is TGCAGCGCTGGGGGGCCCCCGAACACCGGGGAGCTGTTTTTT. Its protein is CSAGGPPNTGELFF.

This chain uses TRBV6-5 with TRBJ2-2, with 7 bases matching TRBD2. Trimming at V came to 3 bases and at J to 6 bases, leaving 1 base not matched to a gene. CDR1 is MNHEY, CDR2 SVGAGI, per germline. This CDR3 spans 13 amino acids. The DNA for the CDR3 is TGTGCCAGCAGTTATGCGGGGGCCGGGGAGCTGTTTTTT. Translated, it gives CASSYAGAGELFF.

The rearrangement links TRBV5-1 to TRBJ2-1, with a weak D call TRBD1 (8 bases). The germline V gene has CDR1 SGHRS and CDR2 YFSETQ. Trimming removed 5 bases from V and 9 bases from J, with 27 bases in between. The CDR3 is made up of 17 amino acids. The CDR3 spells CASSPGGDRRLIGEQFF. The CDR3 DNA reads as TGCGCCAGCAGTCCAGGGGGGGACAGGAGGTTGATTGGTGAGCAGTTCTTC.